This TCR beta chain derives from a study of CD8 T cells in ankylosing spondylitis. This clonotype was seen only a few times. Its antigen remains unidentified. In TCRdb, the 5' RACE reads were re-called with MiXCR into one record per CDR3 protein. The sample lists 200,000 to 300,000 distinct CDR3 sequences, under 30% occurring once. V lost 4 bases, J lost 7 bases, and 10 bases lay in between. This CDR3 is 12 amino acids long. Germline values: CDR1 LGHDT, CDR2 YNNKEL (reference sequence). Study-wide findings and caveats: Disease-linked clones bore a CD8+ phenotype and were relatively rare in peripheral blood. Seemingly characteristic of ankylosing spondylitis blood was a TCR beta motif consisting of eight highly homologous variants. The study looked at matched synovial fluid samples from ankylosing spondylitis patients. Disease-linked clones were reported to be significantly enriched there. There were earlier reports of some motif variants in reactive arthritis synovial fluid and blood.

V usage is TRBV3-1 and J usage is TRBJ1-2; D is uncertain. What was sequenced was blood, either unsorted or a sorted T cell fraction (not recorded which). The sequence derives from a male donor with ankylosing spondylitis or in good health (not recorded which). The CDR3 coding sequence is TGTGCCAGCAGCCCAACCTCGGGTGGCTACACCTTC. It translates to CASSPTSGGYTF.